This T cell receptor (beta chain) was retrieved from a study of lymphopenia after photon versus proton radiotherapy. V was trimmed by 5 bases and J by 0 bases, leaving 7 bases between them. The CDR3 is made up of 12 amino acids. CDR1 is GTSNPN and CDR2 is SVGIG in the germline V gene (reference sequence). Study-level points and caveats: Under photons, naive T cells and diversity fell while effector/memory populations rose. A bigger post-nadir fall in TCR diversity correlated inversely with survival time in deceased patients.

Here immunoSEQ multiplex PCR was the method, and the copy in TCRdb shows in-frame clones only, minus some. The sample has under 80,000 clones; more than 75% are singletons. Remarks on this clone: What it binds is not known.

The sequence was obtained from a man aged 40-50 years with gastric cancer. The J gene is TRBJ1-1, the V gene TRBV30, with unresolved D. Material: peripheral blood, obtained from a patient treated with photon-based radiotherapy. CDR3 bases: TGTGCCTGGGGAGTTATGAACACTGAAGCTTTCTTT. Translation: CAWGVMNTEAFF. Drawing the rest from reference TRBV30 and TRBJ1-1, the complete variable domain is SQTIHQWPATLVQPVGSPLSLECTVEGTSNPNLYWYRQAAGRGLQLLFYSVGIGQISSEVPQNLSASRPQDRQFILSSKKLLLSDSGFYLCAWGVMNTEAFFGQGTRLTVV.